This T cell receptor (beta chain) derives from a study of cytomegalovirus exposure and HLA in healthy donors. In the study overall: HLA-typed donors were the source of tens of millions of unique TCRs held in an early data release.

Primers: 60 Vbeta forward and 13 Jbeta reverse. Repertoires were generated with immunoSEQ multiplex PCR, while TCRdb's copy carries only in-frame clones and drops some. The specimen's table records approximately 110,000 clones. V lost 2 bases and J lost 5, with 4 bases in between. Germline V gene lookup returns CDR1 SNHLY and CDR2 FYNNEI. The CDR3 consists of 12 residues. The receptor's source is a man aged 18 to 35 in good health and CMV-seronegative. Sequencing input: PBMCs. The chain links TRBV2 to TRBJ2-1; D is unresolved. CDR3 nucleotide sequence: TGTGCCAGCAGTGAACAGGACAATGAGCAGTTCTTC. Its translation is CASSEQDNEQFF. The full variable domain, its missing parts supplied by reference TRBV2 and TRBJ2-1, is EPEVTQTPSHQVTQMGQEVILRCVPISNHLYFYWYRQILGQKVEFLVSFYNNEISEKSEIFDDQFSVERPDGSNFTLKIRSTKLEDSAMYFCASSEQDNEQFFGPGTRLTVL.